This T cell receptor beta chain was recorded in a study of T cells in Graves' hyperthyroidism and ophthalmopathy. Study findings and constraints: Most expanded thyroid clonotypes above 0.001 also appeared in blood.

Note on this clonotype: No antigen is known for it.

TCR beta CDR3 regions were amplified from RNA. Using the HTBI primer set, a first-round RT-PCR was run on the TCR CDR3. TCRdb independently ran MiXCR on the multiplex PCR reads; one entry per CDR3 protein. The sample lists some 800,000 distinct CDR3 sequences, 35% to 45% occurring once. Trimming removed 2 bases from V and 5 bases from J, with 17 bases in between. Germline assignment: CDR1 SGHKS and CDR2 YYEKEE (reference sequence). This CDR3 region has 15 residues. The chain recombines TRBV5-5 with TRBJ2-7; D perhaps matches TRBD2 (6 bases). Sequencing was performed on blood. The origin of this receptor is a man aged 18 to 29 with Graves' hyperthyroidism. CDR3 sequence (DNA): TGTGCCAGCAGCTTCGACGGGGCCGGGGGACACGAGCAGTACTTC. This sequence encodes CASSFDGAGGHEQYF. The full variable domain, in which reference TRBV5-5 and TRBJ2-7 provide the parts outside the CDR3, is DAGVTQSPTHLIKTRGQQVTLRCSPISGHKSVSWYQQVLGQGPQFIFQYYEKEERGRGNFPDRFSARQFPNYSSELNVNALLLGDSALYLCASSFDGAGGHEQYFGPGTRLTVT.